The present TCR beta chain was sequenced within a study of cytomegalovirus exposure and HLA in healthy donors. Study at large: Prior work identified 95 million to 120 million unique TCR beta sequences in 150 million to 200 million T cells.

The PCR was carried out with 60 Vbeta primers and 13 Jbeta primers. The data were produced by immunoSEQ multiplex PCR, yet TCRdb's version contains in-frame clones alone and is incomplete. The sample's table shows around 40,000 clones. Overall study results and limits: Productive rates of about 90% or about 30% were seen for most TCR beta V segments in an earlier analysis.

The J segment lost 3 bases and the V segment lost 0 bases, leaving 7 bases of the junction unmatched. Per the germline V gene, CDR1 is SGHNT and CDR2 is YYREEE (reference sequence). The CDR3 is 17 amino acids. Remarks on this clone: What it recognizes is unknown.

Sequenced input: PBMCs. This chain connects TRBV5-4 to TRBJ2-1, with 9 bases that match TRBD2. The clonotype comes from a man in his thirties or forties in good health and CMV-seronegative. CDR3 amino acids: CASSLAGGRAVYNEQFF. The CDR3 coding sequence is TGTGCCAGCAGCTTGGCTGGCGGGAGGGCCGTCTACAATGAGCAGTTCTTC. The variable domain in full, completed from reference TRBV5-4 and TRBJ2-1, reads ETGVTQSPTHLIKTRGQQVTLRCSSQSGHNTVSWYQQALGQGPQFIFQYYREEENGRGNFPPRFSGLQFPNYSSELNVNALELDDSALYLCASSLAGGRAVYNEQFFGPGTRLTVL.